The rows below give T cell receptor beta chains drawn from one sample of a study of human T cells and chemical hapten exposure. MiXCR, applied by TCRdb to the RACE reads, yields one record per CDR3 protein. The sample includes about 120,000 distinct CDR3 sequences, approximately 13% of them seen just once. The sequencing used whole blood, collected in connection with sensitization to the hapten diphenylcyclopropenone (DPC). Receptors originate from a man aged 18 to 29 with alopecia areata. Some clones in this sample may be carry-over from other donors' samples. Each CDR3 is given with its conserved first and last residue. D genes are given only for firm matches. Some rows mark clone size as missing; the rest say once, few, many or name a class of expanded clone.

v_gene	abundance	d_gene	j_gene	CDR3aa	CDR3nt
TRBV7-3	NA	TRBD2	TRBJ2-1	CASSPGLADSNEQFF	TGTGCCAGCAGCCCGGGACTAGCGGATTCTAATGAGCAGTTCTTC
TRBV10-3	many	NA	TRBJ1-1	CAISPAGNTEAFF	TGTGCCATCAGTCCAGCAGGGAACACTGAAGCTTTCTTT
TRBV6-2/TRBV6-3	many	TRBD1	TRBJ1-5	CASSAHNNRQGQPQHF	TGTGCCAGCAGCGCCCACAATAACAGACAGGGTCAACCCCAGCATTTT
TRBV6-1	few	NA	TRBJ1-2	CASSHTGSPDYGYTF	TGTGCCAGCAGTCATACAGGGTCTCCGGACTATGGCTACACCTTC
TRBV11-2	NA	NA	TRBJ2-1	CASSPWTEYNEQFF	TGTGCCAGCAGCCCGTGGACTGAATACAATGAGCAGTTCTTC
TRBV28	many	NA	TRBJ1-1	CASTRNTEAFF	TGTGCCAGCACCAGGAACACTGAAGCTTTCTTT
TRBV19	NA	TRBD1	TRBJ2-5	CASKTGSNVETQYF	TGTGCCAGTAAGACAGGGAGTAATGTGGAGACCCAGTACTTC
TRBV6-2/TRBV6-3	NA	TRBD2	TRBJ2-1	CASSNRRGGLDEQFF	TGTGCCAGCAGCAACAGGCGGGGGGGCCTCGATGAGCAGTTCTTC
TRBV7-8	NA	NA	TRBJ2-3	CASSLGSSVDTQYF	TGTGCCAGCAGCTTAGGCAGCTCAGTAGATACGCAGTATTTT
TRBV19	few	NA	TRBJ1-1	CASSPRSGGTEAFF	TGTGCCAGTAGCCCCCGATCGGGTGGCACTGAAGCTTTCTTT
TRBV7-8	few	NA	TRBJ2-3	CASSPSGGDTQYF	TGTGCCAGCAGCCCCTCTGGGGGAGATACGCAGTATTTT
TRBV29-1	few	NA	TRBJ2-4	CSVVGGKNIQYF	TGCAGCGTTGTCGGGGGAAAAAACATTCAGTACTTC
TRBV12-5	NA	TRBD1	TRBJ2-1	CASGSPGTGFDEQFF	TGTGCTAGTGGTTCCCCCGGGACAGGGTTCGATGAGCAGTTCTTC
TRBV6-1	few	NA	TRBJ2-5	CASSESGPVRTQYF	TGTGCCAGCAGTGAATCGGGCCCAGTGAGGACCCAGTACTTC
TRBV7-2	NA	TRBD2	TRBJ2-5	CASRNHLADQETQYF	TGTGCCAGCAGGAACCACCTAGCGGATCAAGAGACCCAGTACTTC
TRBV7-2	NA	NA	TRBJ1-3	CASSLEGGWVNTIYF	TGTGCCAGCAGCTTGGAGGGGGGCTGGGTTAACACCATATATTTT
TRBV5-6	few	NA	TRBJ1-1	CASSFFELGITGEAFF	TGTGCCAGCAGCTTTTTCGAGCTTGGTATTACGGGGGAAGCTTTCTTT
TRBV11-2	NA	NA	TRBJ1-1	CASSLGLVTEAFF	TGTGCCAGCAGCTTAGGTCTGGTCACTGAAGCTTTCTTT
TRBV5-4	few	TRBD2	TRBJ2-1	CASLSGGASYNEQFF	TGTGCCAGCCTATCCGGGGGGGCCTCCTACAATGAGCAGTTCTTC
TRBV11-2	few	NA	TRBJ1-1	CASSVTGTWGTEAFF	TGTGCCAGCAGCGTGACCGGGACTTGGGGCACTGAAGCTTTCTTT
TRBV6-2/TRBV6-3	NA	NA	TRBJ2-3	CASSRTPTSTDTQYF	TGTGCCAGCAGTCGGACACCAACTAGCACAGATACGCAGTATTTT
TRBV4-1	NA	NA	TRBJ2-2	CASSQYQGATGSTGELFF	TGCGCCAGCAGCCAATATCAGGGAGCCACAGGGTCCACCGGGGAGCTGTTTTTT
TRBV19	few	NA	TRBJ1-5	CASSLTPGGGQPQHF	TGTGCCAGTAGCCTTACACCGGGTGGAGGACAGCCCCAGCATTTT
TRBV4-3	few	NA	TRBJ1-2	CASSQDRAGDYTF	TGCGCCAGCAGCCAAGATAGGGCAGGGGACTACACCTTC
TRBV3-2	few	NA	TRBJ2-6	CASVRPPRPSSGANVLTF	TGTGCCAGCGTGCGACCCCCCCGGCCGAGCTCTGGGGCCAACGTCCTGACTTTC
TRBV11-2	NA	NA	TRBJ2-3	CASKKGGDTQYF	TGTGCCAGCAAGAAAGGGGGAGATACGCAGTATTTT
TRBV11-1	NA	NA	TRBJ2-7	CASSLSPSGEQYF	TGTGCCAGCAGCTTATCCCCTTCTGGCGAGCAGTACTTC
TRBV9	few	NA	TRBJ2-1	CASSGGANNEQFF	TGTGCCAGCAGCGGGGGGGCCAACAATGAGCAGTTCTTC
TRBV29-1	few	NA	TRBJ2-1	CSVAGRVYNEQFF	TGCAGCGTTGCGGGCCGCGTCTACAATGAGCAGTTCTTC
TRBV12-3/TRBV12-4	many	NA	TRBJ1-2	CASSSSPYGYTF	TGTGCCAGCAGTTCTTCTCCCTATGGCTACACCTTC
TRBV20-1	few	TRBD2	TRBJ2-3	CSASSGGETDTQYF	TGCAGTGCTTCTAGCGGGGGCGAGACAGATACGCAGTATTTT
TRBV4-1	NA	TRBD1	TRBJ1-3	CASSQNPALGQISGNTIYF	TGCGCCAGCAGCCAGAATCCCGCCCTGGGACAGATCTCTGGAAACACCATATATTTT
TRBV3-1	many	NA	TRBJ2-3	CASSQAKGVTDTQYF	TGTGCCAGCAGCCAAGCTAAAGGGGTCACAGATACGCAGTATTTT
TRBV7-3	few	TRBD1	TRBJ2-7	CASSLQDRGGVDEQYF	TGTGCCAGCAGCTTACAGGACAGGGGTGGAGTTGACGAGCAGTACTTC
TRBV7-8	many	NA	TRBJ2-5	CASSLGPTQETQYF	TGTGCCAGCAGCTTAGGTCCTACCCAAGAGACCCAGTACTTC
TRBV7-2	few	TRBD1	TRBJ1-1	CASSFDRGNTEAFF	TGTGCCAGCAGCTTTGACAGGGGTAACACTGAAGCTTTCTTT
TRBV11-2	NA	NA	TRBJ2-1	CASSSRTGLAGNEQFF	TGTGCCAGCAGCAGTCGGACAGGTTTGGCGGGGAATGAGCAGTTCTTC
TRBV6-5	NA	TRBD2	TRBJ2-1	CASSLLAGGGYEQFF	TGTGCCAGCAGCCTACTGGCGGGGGGTGGTTATGAGCAGTTCTTC
TRBV27	NA	NA	TRBJ2-1	CASSLSRRYNEQFF	TGTGCCAGCAGTTTATCTCGGAGATACAATGAGCAGTTCTTC
TRBV24-1	few	TRBD2	TRBJ2-5	CATSGTGTSGRETQYF	TGTGCCACCAGTGGAACCGGGACTAGCGGTCGAGAGACCCAGTACTTC
TRBV7-2	NA	NA	TRBJ2-5	CASGTYSRQETQYF	TGTGCCAGCGGTACGTACTCCCGGCAGGAGACCCAGTACTTC
TRBV28	few	TRBD1	TRBJ1-4	CVSSLGGQRDEKLFF	TGTGTCAGCAGTTTAGGGGGACAGAGGGATGAAAAACTGTTTTTT
TRBV7-2	many	TRBD1	TRBJ1-3	CASSLQFERTGGNTIYF	TGTGCCAGCAGCTTACAATTCGAGAGGACAGGGGGAAACACCATATATTTT
TRBV7-7	few	NA	TRBJ2-5	CASSPGRPETQYF	TGTGCCAGCAGCCCAGGACGCCCAGAGACCCAGTACTTC
TRBV4-3	NA	TRBD1	TRBJ1-1	CASARGTGRNTEAFF	TGCGCCAGCGCGCGGGGGACAGGGAGGAACACTGAAGCTTTCTTT
TRBV20-1	few	NA	TRBJ1-1	CSARDGSTNTEAFF	TGCAGTGCTAGAGATGGATCGACGAACACTGAAGCTTTCTTT
TRBV11-2	few	TRBD2	TRBJ2-7	CASSATSGFSYEQYF	TGTGCCAGCAGCGCGACTAGCGGCTTCTCCTACGAGCAGTACTTC
TRBV29-1	NA	NA	TRBJ1-2	CSVRDLYGYTF	TGCAGCGTTCGAGACCTCTATGGCTACACCTTC
TRBV6-5	NA	TRBD1	TRBJ1-6	CASSYPQRQGVNSPLHF	TGTGCCAGCAGTTACCCTCAGCGACAGGGGGTAAATTCACCCCTCCACTTT
TRBV28	few	NA	TRBJ1-1	CASSITARNTEAFF	TGTGCCAGCAGCATAACAGCGAGGAACACTGAAGCTTTCTTT
TRBV20-1	NA	NA	TRBJ2-1	CSARDSRSSYNEQFF	TGCAGTGCTAGGGACAGCAGGAGCTCCTACAATGAGCAGTTCTTC
TRBV7-9	many	TRBD2	TRBJ2-4	CASSPTGGIQYF	TGTGCCAGCAGCCCCACGGGGGGCATTCAGTACTTC
TRBV7-6	many	NA	TRBJ2-3	CASSFGGQSQYF	TGTGCCAGCAGCTTCGGAGGACAATCGCAGTATTTT
TRBV7-3	few	NA	TRBJ2-5	CASSSGQPQETQYF	TGTGCCAGCAGCTCCGGACAGCCCCAAGAGACCCAGTACTTC
TRBV20-1	NA	NA	TRBJ1-6	CSARAGVSSPLHF	TGCAGTGCTAGGGCGGGGGTTTCTTCACCCCTCCACTTT
TRBV5-1	few	NA	TRBJ2-3	CASSSRGAMSTDTQYF	TGCGCCAGCAGCTCCCGAGGAGCGATGAGCACAGATACGCAGTATTTT
TRBV20-1	many	NA	TRBJ2-7	CSAPGSGAYEQYF	TGCAGTGCCCCGGGAAGCGGAGCTTACGAGCAGTACTTC
TRBV12-5	NA	NA	TRBJ1-1	CASALDTEAFF	TGTGCTAGTGCCTTGGACACTGAAGCTTTCTTT
TRBV29-1	NA	NA	TRBJ1-5	CSVEVENNQPQHF	TGCAGCGTTGAAGTGGAGAACAATCAGCCCCAGCATTTT